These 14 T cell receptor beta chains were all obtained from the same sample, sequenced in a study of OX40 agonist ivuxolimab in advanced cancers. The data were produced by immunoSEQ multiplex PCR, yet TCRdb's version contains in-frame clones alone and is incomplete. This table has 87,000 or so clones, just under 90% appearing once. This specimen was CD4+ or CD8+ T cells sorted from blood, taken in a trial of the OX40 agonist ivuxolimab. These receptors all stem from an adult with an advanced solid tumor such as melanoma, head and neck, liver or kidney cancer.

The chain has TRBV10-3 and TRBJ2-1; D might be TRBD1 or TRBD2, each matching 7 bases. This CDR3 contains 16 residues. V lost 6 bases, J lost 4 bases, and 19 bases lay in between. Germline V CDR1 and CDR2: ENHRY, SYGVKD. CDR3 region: CAISERAGQTYNEQFF. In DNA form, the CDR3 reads TGTGCCATCAGCGAGCGAGCGGGACAGACTTACAATGAGCAGTTCTTC.

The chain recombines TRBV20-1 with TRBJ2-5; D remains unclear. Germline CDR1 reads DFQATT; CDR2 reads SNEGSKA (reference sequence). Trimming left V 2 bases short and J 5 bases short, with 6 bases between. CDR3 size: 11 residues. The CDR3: CSARNSETQYF. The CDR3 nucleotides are TGCAGTGCTAGAAATTCGGAGACCCAGTACTTC.

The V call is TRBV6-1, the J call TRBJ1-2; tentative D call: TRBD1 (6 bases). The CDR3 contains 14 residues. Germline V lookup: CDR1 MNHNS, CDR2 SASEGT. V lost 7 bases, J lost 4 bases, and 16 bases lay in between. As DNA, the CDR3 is TGTGCCAGCACGCCCAGCTGGACAGTCTATGGCTACACCTTC. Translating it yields CASTPSWTVYGYTF.

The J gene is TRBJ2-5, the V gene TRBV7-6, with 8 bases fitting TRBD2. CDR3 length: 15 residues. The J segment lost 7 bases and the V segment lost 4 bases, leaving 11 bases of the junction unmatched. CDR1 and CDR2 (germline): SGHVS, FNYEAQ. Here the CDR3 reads CASSSSGTRVGTQYF. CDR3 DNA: TGTGCCAGCAGCTCCTCCGGGACTAGGGTAGGGACCCAGTACTTC.

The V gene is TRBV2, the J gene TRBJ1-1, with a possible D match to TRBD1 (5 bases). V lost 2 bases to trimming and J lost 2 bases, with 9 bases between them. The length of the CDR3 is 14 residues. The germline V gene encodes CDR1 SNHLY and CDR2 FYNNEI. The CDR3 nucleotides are TGTGCCAGCAGTGAATTGGGACCTAACACTGAAGCTTTCTTT. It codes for CASSELGPNTEAFF.

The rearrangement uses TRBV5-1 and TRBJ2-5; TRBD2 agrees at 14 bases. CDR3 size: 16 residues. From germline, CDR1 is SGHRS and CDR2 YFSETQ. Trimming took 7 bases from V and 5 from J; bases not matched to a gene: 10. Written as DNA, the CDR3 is TGCGCCAGCCGGGCCTCGGGACTAGCGGGAGCGGAGACCCAGTACTTC. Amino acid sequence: CASRASGLAGAETQYF.

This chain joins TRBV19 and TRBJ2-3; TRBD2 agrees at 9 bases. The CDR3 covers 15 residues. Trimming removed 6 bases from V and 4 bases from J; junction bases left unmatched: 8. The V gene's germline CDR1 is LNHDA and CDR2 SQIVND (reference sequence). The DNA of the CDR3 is TGTGCCAGTAGGGGGCGGGAGGGCCGCTCAGATACGCAGTATTTT. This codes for CASRGREGRSDTQYF.

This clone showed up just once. The CDR3 DNA sequence: TGTGCCAGCAGCTTAGGCATTCACGGGTCGGATACGCAGTATTTT. Protein product: CASSLGIHGSDTQYF. The J gene is TRBJ2-3, the V gene TRBV11-2, with D unresolved. The germline V gene has CDR1 SGHAT and CDR2 FQNNGV. Trimming took 1 base from V and 6 from J, leaving 14 bases between them. The CDR3 loop spans 15 amino acids.

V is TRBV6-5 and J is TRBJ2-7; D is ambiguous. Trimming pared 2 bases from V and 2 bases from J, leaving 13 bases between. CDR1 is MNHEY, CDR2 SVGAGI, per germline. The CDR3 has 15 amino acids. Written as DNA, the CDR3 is TGTGCCAGCAGTTACCTTAAGGAACACCCCTACGAGCAGTACTTC. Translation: CASSYLKEHPYEQYF.

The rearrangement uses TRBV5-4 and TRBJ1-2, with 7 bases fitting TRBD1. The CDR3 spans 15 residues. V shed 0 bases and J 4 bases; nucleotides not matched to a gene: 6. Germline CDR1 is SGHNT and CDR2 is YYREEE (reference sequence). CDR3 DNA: TGTGCCAGCAGCTTGGGCGGTCAGGGGGTCTATGGCTACACCTTC. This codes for CASSLGGQGVYGYTF. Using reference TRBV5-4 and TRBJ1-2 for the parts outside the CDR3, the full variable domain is ETGVTQSPTHLIKTRGQQVTLRCSSQSGHNTVSWYQQALGQGPQFIFQYYREEENGRGNFPPRFSGLQFPNYSSELNVNALELDDSALYLCASSLGGQGVYGYTFGSGTRLTVV.

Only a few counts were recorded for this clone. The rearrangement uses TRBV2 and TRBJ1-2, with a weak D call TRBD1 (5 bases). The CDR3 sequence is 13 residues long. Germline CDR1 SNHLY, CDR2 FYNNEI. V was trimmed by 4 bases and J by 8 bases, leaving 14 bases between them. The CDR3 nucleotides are TGTGCCAGCAGTGCGCAGGGTCCGAGAGGCTACACCTTC. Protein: CASSAQGPRGYTF.

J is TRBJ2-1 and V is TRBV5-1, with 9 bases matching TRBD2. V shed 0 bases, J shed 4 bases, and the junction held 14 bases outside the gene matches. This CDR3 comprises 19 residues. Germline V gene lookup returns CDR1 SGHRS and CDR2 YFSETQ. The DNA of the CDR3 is TGCGCCAGCAGCTTGGTTAGTCGTTTCGCTAGCGGGGTTTACAATGAGCAGTTCTTC. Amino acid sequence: CASSLVSRFASGVYNEQFF.

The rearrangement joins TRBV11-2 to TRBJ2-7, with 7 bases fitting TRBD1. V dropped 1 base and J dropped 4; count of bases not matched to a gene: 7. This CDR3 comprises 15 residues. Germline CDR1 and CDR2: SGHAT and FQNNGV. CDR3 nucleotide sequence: TGTGCCAGCAGCTTAGGGTGGGCAGGGGGTTACGAGCAGTACTTC. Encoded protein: CASSLGWAGGYEQYF.

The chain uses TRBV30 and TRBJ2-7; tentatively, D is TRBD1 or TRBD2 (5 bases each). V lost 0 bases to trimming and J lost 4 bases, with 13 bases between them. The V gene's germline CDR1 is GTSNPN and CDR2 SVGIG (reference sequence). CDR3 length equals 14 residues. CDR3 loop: CAWSVSGPGYEQYF. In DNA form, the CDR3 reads TGTGCCTGGAGTGTATCGGGGCCAGGGTACGAGCAGTACTTC.